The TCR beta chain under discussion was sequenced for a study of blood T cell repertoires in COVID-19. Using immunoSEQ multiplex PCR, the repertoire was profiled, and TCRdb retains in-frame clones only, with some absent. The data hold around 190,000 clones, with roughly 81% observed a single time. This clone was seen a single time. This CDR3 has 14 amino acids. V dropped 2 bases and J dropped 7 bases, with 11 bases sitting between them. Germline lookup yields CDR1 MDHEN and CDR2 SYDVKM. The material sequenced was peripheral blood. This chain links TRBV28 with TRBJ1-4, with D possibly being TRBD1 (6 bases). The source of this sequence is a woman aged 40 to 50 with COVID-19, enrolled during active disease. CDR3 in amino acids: CASSLGGGREKLFF. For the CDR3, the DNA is TGTGCCAGCAGTTTAGGGGGGGGCCGTGAAAAACTGTTTTTT.